Included here is one T cell receptor beta chain sequence, with context. The source of the sample is a study of blood T cell repertoires in COVID-19. Study context: Sites in the United States, Italy and Spain provided acute and convalescent COVID-19 samples. The cDNA or gDNA used as material had been derived from T cells, B-cell-depleted T cells, or PBMCs.

CDR1 is SEHNR, CDR2 FQNEAQ, per germline (reference sequence). Trimming shortened V by 1 base and J by 6 bases, and 12 bases separated the two germline ends. The CDR3 runs 14 residues. In the original analysis: Nucleated cell number was recorded as an estimate derived from reference gene primer amplification. Some clones are missing from TCRdb's copy, which holds only in-frame ones; the method was immunoSEQ multiplex PCR. That table supplies the V and J calls and clone size; D and trimming were determined from the DNA. This table has 200,000 to 250,000 clones, over 75% appearing once. Sequenced input: peripheral blood. The TCR comes from a man aged 35-49 years with active or convalescent COVID-19. The V call is TRBV7-9, the J call TRBJ1-2; maybe TRBD1 (5 bases). In DNA, the CDR3 is TGTGCCAGCAGCTTAGTTGCTCAGGGAAATGGCTACACCTTC. It specifies CASSLVAQGNGYTF.